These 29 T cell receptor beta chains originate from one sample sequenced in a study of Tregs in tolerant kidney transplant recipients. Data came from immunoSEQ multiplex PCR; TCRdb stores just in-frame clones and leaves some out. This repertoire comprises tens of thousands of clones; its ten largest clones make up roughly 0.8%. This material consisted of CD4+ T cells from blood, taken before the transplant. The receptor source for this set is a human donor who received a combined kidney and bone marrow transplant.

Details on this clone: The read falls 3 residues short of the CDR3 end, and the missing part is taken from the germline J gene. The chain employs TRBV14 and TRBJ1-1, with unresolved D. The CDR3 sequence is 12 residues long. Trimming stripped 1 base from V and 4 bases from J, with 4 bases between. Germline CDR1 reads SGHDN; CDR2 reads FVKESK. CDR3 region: CASSQGGTEAFF. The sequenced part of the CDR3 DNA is TGTGCCAGCAGCCAAGGAGGCACTGAA.

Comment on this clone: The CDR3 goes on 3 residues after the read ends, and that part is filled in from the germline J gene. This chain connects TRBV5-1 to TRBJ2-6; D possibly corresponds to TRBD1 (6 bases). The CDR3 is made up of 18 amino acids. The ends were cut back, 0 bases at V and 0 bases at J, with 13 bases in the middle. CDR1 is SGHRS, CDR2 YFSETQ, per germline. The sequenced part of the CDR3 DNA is TGCGCCAGCAGCTTGGAAAGGACAGCAAGCTCTGGGGCCAACGTC. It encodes CASSLERTASSGANV. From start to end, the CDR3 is CASSLERTASSGANVLTF.

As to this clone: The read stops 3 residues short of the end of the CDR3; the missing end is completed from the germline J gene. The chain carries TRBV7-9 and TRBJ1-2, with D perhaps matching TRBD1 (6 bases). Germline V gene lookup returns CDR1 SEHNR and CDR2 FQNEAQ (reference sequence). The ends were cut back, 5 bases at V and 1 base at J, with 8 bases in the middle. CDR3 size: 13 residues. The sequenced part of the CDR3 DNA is TGTGCCAGCAGCCCAGGGGATAACTATGGC. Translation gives CASSPGDNYG. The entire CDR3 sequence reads CASSPGDNYGYTF.

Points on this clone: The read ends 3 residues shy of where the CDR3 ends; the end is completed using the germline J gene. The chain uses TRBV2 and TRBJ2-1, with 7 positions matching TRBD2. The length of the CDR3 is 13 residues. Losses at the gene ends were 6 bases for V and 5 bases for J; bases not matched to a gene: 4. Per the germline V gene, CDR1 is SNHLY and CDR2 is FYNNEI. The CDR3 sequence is CASRYLADNEQFF. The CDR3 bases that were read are TGTGCCAGCAGATACCTAGCGGACAATGAG.

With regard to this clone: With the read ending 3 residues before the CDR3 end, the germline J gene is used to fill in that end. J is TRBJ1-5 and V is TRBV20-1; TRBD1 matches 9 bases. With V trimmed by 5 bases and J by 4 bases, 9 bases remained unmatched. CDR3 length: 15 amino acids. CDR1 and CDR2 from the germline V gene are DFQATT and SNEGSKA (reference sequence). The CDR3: CSALTGGGMNQPQHF. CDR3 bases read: TGCAGTGCTCTCACAGGGGGCGGAATGAATCAGCCC.

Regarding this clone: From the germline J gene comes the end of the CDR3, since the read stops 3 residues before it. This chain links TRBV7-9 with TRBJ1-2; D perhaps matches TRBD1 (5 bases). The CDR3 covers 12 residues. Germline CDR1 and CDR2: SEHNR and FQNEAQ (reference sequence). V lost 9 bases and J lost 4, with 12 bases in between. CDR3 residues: CASGGRGYGYTF. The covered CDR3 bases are TGTGCCAGTGGGGGGAGAGGCTATGGC. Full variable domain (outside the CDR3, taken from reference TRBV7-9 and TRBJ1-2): DTGVSQNPRHKITKRGQNVTFRCDPISEHNRLYWYRQTLGQGPEFLTYFQNEAQLEKSRLLSDRFSAERPKGSFSTLEIQRTEQGDSAMYLCASGGRGYGYTFGSGTRLTVV.

The CDR3 bases that were read are TGTGCCAGCAGCTCTAGACAGGGCACTCGA. The encoded protein is CASSSRQGTR. In full, the CDR3 reads CASSSRQGTRAFF. The chain combines TRBV7-2 with TRBJ1-1; 7 bases line up with TRBD1. The sequence runs out 3 residues before the end of the CDR3; the remainder is reconstructed from the germline J gene. The CDR3 runs 13 residues. CDR1 is SGHTA and CDR2 is FQGNSA in the germline V gene.

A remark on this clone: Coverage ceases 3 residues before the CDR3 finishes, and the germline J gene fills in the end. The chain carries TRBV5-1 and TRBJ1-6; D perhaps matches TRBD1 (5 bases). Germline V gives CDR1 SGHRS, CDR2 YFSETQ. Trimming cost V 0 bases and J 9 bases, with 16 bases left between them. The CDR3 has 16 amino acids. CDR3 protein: CASSLGSKGRSSPLHF. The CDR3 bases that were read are TGCGCCAGCAGCTTGGGGAGCAAGGGGCGAAGTTCACCC.

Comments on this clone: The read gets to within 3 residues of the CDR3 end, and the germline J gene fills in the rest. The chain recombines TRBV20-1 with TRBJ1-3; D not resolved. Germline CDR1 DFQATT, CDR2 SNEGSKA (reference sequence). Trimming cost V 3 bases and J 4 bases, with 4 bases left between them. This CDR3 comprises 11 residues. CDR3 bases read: TGCAGTGCTAGGTCGGGAAACACC. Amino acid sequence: CSARSGNT. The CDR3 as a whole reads CSARSGNTIYF.

This CDR3 is CASSFDGQLQETQYF. Partial CDR3 DNA: TGTGCCAGCAGCTTCGATGGACAGCTACAAGAGACC. This chain links TRBV7-9 with TRBJ2-5, with TRBD1 as a possible D gene (6 bases). The CDR3 end lies 3 residues beyond the end of the read and is filled in from the germline J gene. The ends were cut back, 3 bases at V and 2 bases at J, with 13 bases in the middle. The CDR3 spans 15 residues. Germline V gene lookup returns CDR1 SEHNR and CDR2 FQNEAQ (reference sequence).

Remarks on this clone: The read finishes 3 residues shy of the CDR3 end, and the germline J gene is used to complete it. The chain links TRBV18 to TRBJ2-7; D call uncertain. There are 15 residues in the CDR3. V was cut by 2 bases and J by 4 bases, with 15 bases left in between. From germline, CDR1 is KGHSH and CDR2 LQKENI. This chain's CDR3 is CASSPEMGRGYEQYF. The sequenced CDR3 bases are TGTGCCAGCTCACCAGAAATGGGCAGAGGTTACGAG.

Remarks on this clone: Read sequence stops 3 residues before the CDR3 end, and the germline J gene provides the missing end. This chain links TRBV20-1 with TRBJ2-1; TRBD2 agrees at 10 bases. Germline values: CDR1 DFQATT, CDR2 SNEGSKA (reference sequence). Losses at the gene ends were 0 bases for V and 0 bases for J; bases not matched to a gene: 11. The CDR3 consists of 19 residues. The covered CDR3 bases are TGCAGTGCTAGAGATATTTTAGCGGGAGGCCTTCTCTCCTACAATGAG. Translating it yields CSARDILAGGLLSYNE. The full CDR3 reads CSARDILAGGLLSYNEQFF.

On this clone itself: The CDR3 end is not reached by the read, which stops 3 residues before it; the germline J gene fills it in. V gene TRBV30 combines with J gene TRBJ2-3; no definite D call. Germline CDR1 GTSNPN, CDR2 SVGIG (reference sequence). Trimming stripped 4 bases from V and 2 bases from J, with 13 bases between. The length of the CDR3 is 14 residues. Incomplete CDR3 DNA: TGTGCCTGGAATTGGCGGTTAGACACAGATACG. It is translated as CAWNWRLDTDT. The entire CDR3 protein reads CAWNWRLDTDTQYF.

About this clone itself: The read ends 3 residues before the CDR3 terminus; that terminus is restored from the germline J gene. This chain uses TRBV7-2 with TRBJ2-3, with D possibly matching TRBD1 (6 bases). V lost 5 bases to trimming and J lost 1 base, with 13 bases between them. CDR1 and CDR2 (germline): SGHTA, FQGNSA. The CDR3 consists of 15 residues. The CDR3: CASSITGQRTDTQYF. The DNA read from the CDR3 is TGTGCCAGCAGCATAACCGGACAGCGCACAGATACG.

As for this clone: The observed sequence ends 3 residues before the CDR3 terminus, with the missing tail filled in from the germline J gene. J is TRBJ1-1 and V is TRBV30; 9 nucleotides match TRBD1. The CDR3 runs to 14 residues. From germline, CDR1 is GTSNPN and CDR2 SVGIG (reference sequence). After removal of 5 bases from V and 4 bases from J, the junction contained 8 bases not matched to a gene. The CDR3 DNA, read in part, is TGTGCCTGGGCCGGGACAGGGTGGGGCACTGAA. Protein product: CAWAGTGWGTE. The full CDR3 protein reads CAWAGTGWGTEAFF.

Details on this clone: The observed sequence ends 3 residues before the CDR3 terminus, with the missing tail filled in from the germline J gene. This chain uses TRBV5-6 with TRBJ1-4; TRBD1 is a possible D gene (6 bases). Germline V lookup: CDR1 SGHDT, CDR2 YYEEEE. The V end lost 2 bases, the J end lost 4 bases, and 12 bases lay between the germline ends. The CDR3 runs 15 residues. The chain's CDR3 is CASSFSTGNNEKLFF. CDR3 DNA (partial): TGTGCCAGCAGCTTTAGCACAGGGAATAATGAAAAA.

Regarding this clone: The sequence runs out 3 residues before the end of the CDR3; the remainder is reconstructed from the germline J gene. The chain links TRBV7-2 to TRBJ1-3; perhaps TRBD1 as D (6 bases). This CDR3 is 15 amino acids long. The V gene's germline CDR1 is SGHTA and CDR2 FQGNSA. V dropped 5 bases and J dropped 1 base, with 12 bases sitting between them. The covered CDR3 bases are TGTGCCAGCAGCACAGGGCCTGGTTCTGGAAACACC. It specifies CASSTGPGSGNT. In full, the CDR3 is CASSTGPGSGNTIYF.

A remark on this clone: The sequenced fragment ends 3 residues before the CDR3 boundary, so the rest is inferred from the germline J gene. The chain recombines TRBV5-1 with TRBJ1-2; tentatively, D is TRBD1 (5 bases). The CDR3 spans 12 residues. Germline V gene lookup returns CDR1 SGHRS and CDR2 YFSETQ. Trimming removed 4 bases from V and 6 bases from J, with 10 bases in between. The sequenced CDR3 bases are TGCGCCAGCAGCCCCCCGGGGGATGGC. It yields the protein CASSPPGDG. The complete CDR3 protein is CASSPPGDGYTF.

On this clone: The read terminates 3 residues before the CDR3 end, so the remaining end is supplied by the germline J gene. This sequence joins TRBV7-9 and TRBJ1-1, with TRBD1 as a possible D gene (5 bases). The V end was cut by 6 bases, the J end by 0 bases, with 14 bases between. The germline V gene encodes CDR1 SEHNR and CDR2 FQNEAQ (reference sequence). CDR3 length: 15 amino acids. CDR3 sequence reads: CASRLREGLNTEAFF. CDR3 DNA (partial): TGTGCCAGCAGATTACGGGAGGGGCTGAACACTGAA.

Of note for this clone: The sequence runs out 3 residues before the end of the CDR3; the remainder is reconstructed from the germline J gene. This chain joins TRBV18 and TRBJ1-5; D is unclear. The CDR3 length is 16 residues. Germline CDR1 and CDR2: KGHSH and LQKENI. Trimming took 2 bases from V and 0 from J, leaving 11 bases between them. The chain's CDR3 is CASSPGDRGSNQPQHF. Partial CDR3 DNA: TGTGCCAGCTCACCAGGTGACCGGGGTAGCAATCAGCCC.

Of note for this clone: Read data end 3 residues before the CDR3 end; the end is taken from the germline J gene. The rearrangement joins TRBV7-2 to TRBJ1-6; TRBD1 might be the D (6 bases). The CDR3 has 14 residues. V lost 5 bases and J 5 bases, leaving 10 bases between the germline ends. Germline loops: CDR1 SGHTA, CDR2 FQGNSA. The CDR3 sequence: CASSPGQNNSPLHF. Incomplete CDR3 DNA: TGTGCCAGCAGCCCCGGACAGAATAATTCACCC.

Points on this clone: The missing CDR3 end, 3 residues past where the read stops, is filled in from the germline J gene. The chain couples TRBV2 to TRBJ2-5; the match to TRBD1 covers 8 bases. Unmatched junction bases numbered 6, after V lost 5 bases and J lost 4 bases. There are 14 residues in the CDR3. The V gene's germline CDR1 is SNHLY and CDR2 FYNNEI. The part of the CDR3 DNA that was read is TGTGCCAGCAGTTACCACGACAGGGGAGAGACC. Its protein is CASSYHDRGET. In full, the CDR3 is CASSYHDRGETQYF.

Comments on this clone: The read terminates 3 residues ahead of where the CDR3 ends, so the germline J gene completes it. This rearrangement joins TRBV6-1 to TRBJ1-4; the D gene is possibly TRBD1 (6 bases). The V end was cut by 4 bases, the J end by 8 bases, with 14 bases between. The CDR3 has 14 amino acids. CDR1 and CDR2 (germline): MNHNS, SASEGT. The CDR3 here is CASSGGQNQEKLFF. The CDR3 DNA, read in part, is TGTGCCAGCAGTGGAGGACAGAATCAGGAAAAA.

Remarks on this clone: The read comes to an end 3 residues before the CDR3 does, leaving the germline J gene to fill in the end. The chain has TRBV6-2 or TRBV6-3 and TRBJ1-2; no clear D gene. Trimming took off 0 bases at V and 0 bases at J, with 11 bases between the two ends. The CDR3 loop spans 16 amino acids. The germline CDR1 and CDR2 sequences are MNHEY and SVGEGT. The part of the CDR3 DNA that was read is TGTGCCAGCAGTTACTCCAGGAGAGCCTCTAACTATGGC. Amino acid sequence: CASSYSRRASNYG. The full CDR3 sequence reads CASSYSRRASNYGYTF.

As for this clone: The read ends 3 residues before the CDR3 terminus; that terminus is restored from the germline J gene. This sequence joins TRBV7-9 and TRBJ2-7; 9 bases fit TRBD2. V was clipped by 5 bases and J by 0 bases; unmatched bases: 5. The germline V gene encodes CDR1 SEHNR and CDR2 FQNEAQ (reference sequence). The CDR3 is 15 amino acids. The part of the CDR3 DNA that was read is TGTGCCAGCAGCCCGACTAGCGGTGTCTCCTACGAG. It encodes CASSPTSGVSYE. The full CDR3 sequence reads CASSPTSGVSYEQYF.

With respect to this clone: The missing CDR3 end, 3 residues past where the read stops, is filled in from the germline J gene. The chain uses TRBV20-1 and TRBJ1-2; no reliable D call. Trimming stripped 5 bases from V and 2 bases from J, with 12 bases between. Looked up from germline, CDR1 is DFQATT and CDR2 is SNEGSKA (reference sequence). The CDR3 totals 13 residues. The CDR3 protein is CSAENGVNYGYTF. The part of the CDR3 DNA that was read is TGCAGTGCTGAAAACGGGGTGAACTATGGC.

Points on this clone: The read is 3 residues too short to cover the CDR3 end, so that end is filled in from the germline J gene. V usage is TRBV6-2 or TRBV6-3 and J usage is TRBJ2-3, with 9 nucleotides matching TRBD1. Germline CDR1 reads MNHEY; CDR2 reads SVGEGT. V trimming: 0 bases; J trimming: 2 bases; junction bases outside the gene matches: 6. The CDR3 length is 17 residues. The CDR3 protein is CASSYSQGQGFTDTQYF. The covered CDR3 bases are TGTGCCAGCAGTTACTCTCAGGGACAGGGTTTCACAGATACG.

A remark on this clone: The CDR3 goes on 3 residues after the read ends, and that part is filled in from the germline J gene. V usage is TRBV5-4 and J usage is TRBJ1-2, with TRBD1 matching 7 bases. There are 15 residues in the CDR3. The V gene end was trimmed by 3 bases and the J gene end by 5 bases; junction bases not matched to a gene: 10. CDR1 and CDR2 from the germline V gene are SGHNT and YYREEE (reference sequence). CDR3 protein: CASSSAGQKPYGYTF. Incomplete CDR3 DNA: TGTGCCAGCAGCTCCGCGGGACAGAAACCATATGGC.

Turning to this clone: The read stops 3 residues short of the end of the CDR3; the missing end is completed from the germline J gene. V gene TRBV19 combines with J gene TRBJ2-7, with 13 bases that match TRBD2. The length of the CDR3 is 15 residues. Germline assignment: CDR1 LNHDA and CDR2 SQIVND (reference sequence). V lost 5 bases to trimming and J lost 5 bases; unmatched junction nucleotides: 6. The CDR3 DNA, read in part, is TGTGCCAGTAGTTTTGGACTAGCGGGGGCCCACGAG. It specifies CASSFGLAGAHE. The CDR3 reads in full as CASSFGLAGAHEQYF.